Listed below are T cell receptor beta chains from one sample, sequenced in a study of CD8 T cells in ankylosing spondylitis. One entry per CDR3 protein results from TCRdb running MiXCR on the 5' RACE reads. The repertoire consists of 250,000 to 350,000 distinct CDR3 sequences, with around 20% occurring once and the leading ten covering around 8%. The sample consisted of blood, either unsorted or a sorted T cell fraction (not recorded which). Receptors were obtained from a male donor with ankylosing spondylitis or in good health (not recorded which). The CDR3 runs from the conserved cysteine through the conserved F or W. The D gene is left open where the match is weak. Part of the rows lack a size; the others show once, few, many or a class for expanded clones.

d_call,j_call,clone_size,v_call,cdr3_nt,cdr3_aa
TRBD2,TRBJ2-3,.,TRBV29-1,TGCAGCGTTGGGCGGGAGGCAGATACGCAGTATTTT,CSVGREADTQYF
.,TRBJ2-2,.,TRBV12-3/TRBV12-4,TGTGCCAGCAGTTCACCGGGACACCCGAACACCGGGGAGCTGTTTTTT,CASSSPGHPNTGELFF
.,TRBJ2-2,few,TRBV4-2,TGTGCCAGCAGCCAAGGCAGGTTCTACACCGGGGAGCTGTTTTTT,CASSQGRFYTGELFF
.,TRBJ2-1,.,TRBV3-1,TGTGCCAGCAGCCAAGATCCGGGGGAGCAGTTCTTC,CASSQDPGEQFF
TRBD1,TRBJ2-1,.,TRBV28,TGTGCCAGCAGTACCCTTGACAGGGGGAGGAATGAGCAGTTCTTC,CASSTLDRGRNEQFF
TRBD2,TRBJ2-1,.,TRBV27,TGTGCCAGCAGTCCCTCCCCGCTAGCGGGGATTTACAATGAGCAGTTCTTC,CASSPSPLAGIYNEQFF
.,TRBJ2-1,.,TRBV5-1,TGCGCCAGCAGCTTGTCCGGAAACAGGAATGAGCAGTTCTTC,CASSLSGNRNEQFF
.,TRBJ2-3,.,TRBV10-3,TGTGCCATCAGTGAGTCGCGGGGCACGAGCACAGATACGCAGTATTTT,CAISESRGTSTDTQYF
.,TRBJ1-5,few,TRBV20-1,TGCAGTGCTAGAGATTCATACAGCAATCAGCCCCAGCATTTT,CSARDSYSNQPQHF
TRBD2,TRBJ2-1,.,TRBV27,TGTGCCAGCAGTTTCCTTGGACTAGCGGGGGGGCGGGATGAGCAGTTCTTC,CASSFLGLAGGRDEQFF
TRBD2,TRBJ2-1,.,TRBV7-2,TGTGCCAGCAGCTTAGTTCAGGGACTAGCGGGCTACAATGAGCAGTTCTTC,CASSLVQGLAGYNEQFF
.,TRBJ1-4,few,TRBV5-1,TGCGCCAGCAGCTTGACCGTCGGGCAGGATGAAAAACTGTTTTTT,CASSLTVGQDEKLFF
.,TRBJ2-2,.,TRBV5-6,TGTGCCAGCAGCCCGTTCCTCGGGCCAGCACACACCGGGGAGCTGTTTTTT,CASSPFLGPAHTGELFF
TRBD2,TRBJ2-1,.,TRBV10-3,TGTGCCACCCAGGCGGGACTAGCGGGGGGAAACAATGAGCAGTTCTTC,CATQAGLAGGNNEQFF
.,TRBJ2-2,few,TRBV6-1,TGTGCCAGCACATCTTCGGCTAGCCCCAATGCCGGGGAGCTGTTTTTT,CASTSSASPNAGELFF
.,TRBJ2-5,many,TRBV7-3,TGTGCCAGCAGCTTTGGTAGCGAAGAGACCCAGTACTTC,CASSFGSEETQYF
TRBD2,TRBJ2-3,.,TRBV5-6,TGTGCCAGCAACAACCCGGGACTAGAGGAGACAGATACGCAGTATTTT,CASNNPGLEETDTQYF
.,TRBJ1-1,many,TRBV12-3/TRBV12-4,TGTGCCAGCAGTTTAGCCGGGGACATCCCGAACACTGAAGCTTTCTTT,CASSLAGDIPNTEAFF
TRBD2,TRBJ2-1,few,TRBV15,TGTGCCACCAGCAGAGAGGGCCTAGCGGGACTCAATGAGCAGTTCTTC,CATSREGLAGLNEQFF
TRBD1,TRBJ1-5,.,TRBV12-3/TRBV12-4,TGTGCCAGCAGCGCCACGACAGGGTCCAGAGGCAATCAGCCCCAGCATTTT,CASSATTGSRGNQPQHF
.,TRBJ2-5,once,TRBV5-1,TGCGCCATCAGCTTGGCGTCTAGGCTAGCGAAAGAGACCCAGTACTTC,CAISLASRLAKETQYF
TRBD2,TRBJ2-3,many,TRBV29-1,TGCAGCGTTGAAGGGGCAGCGGGAGGGACAGATACGCAGTATTTT,CSVEGAAGGTDTQYF
.,TRBJ2-4,few,TRBV15,TGTGCCACCAGCAGAGATCGGGTAGCCAAAAACATTCAGTACTTC,CATSRDRVAKNIQYF
.,TRBJ1-3,once,TRBV7-2,TGTGCCAGCAGCCAGAAGTCCAGAGGCTCTGGAAACACCATATATTTT,CASSQKSRGSGNTIYF
TRBD1,TRBJ2-2,.,TRBV19,TGTGCCAGTAGTTACGACAGGGCCACGAACACCGGGGAGCTGTTTTTT,CASSYDRATNTGELFF
.,TRBJ2-1,.,TRBV7-3,TGTGCCAGCAGCTTATGGGGGGAGGGACAGGCCTACAATGAGCAGTTCTTC,CASSLWGEGQAYNEQFF